What follows are 7 T cell receptor beta chains derived from one specimen sequenced in a study of cytotoxic CD8 clonotypes in ibrutinib-treated CLL. Data came from immunoSEQ multiplex PCR; TCRdb stores just in-frame clones and leaves some out. Found here are 130,000 or so clones, around three quarters of them singletons; the top ten hold less than 30%. The sample consisted of PBMCs, taken after 12 months of ibrutinib treatment. These receptors were taken from a human donor with chronic lymphocytic leukemia.

Only one count was recorded for this clone. The V gene is TRBV5-6, the J gene TRBJ1-5; D is unclear. Germline CDR1 and CDR2: SGHDT and YYEEEE. Trimming cost V 0 bases and J 4 bases, with 8 bases left between them. The CDR3 covers 14 residues. The CDR3 nucleotides read TGTGCCAGCAGCTTGGTAGGGTTGAATCAGCCCCAGCATTTT. This gives the protein CASSLVGLNQPQHF.

The rearrangement links TRBV6-1 to TRBJ1-1; D is perhaps TRBD1 (5 bases). Germline CDR1 is MNHNS and CDR2 is SASEGT. V was clipped by 6 bases and J by 4 bases, with 12 bases between them. This CDR3 has 13 amino acids. The CDR3 DNA reads as TGTGCCAGCAGGACACTTAGGGGCACTGAAGCTTTCTTT. Encoded protein: CASRTLRGTEAFF.

The J gene is TRBJ2-5, the V gene TRBV19; a possible D gene is TRBD1 (6 bases). The CDR3 has 14 amino acids. V lost 3 bases to trimming and J lost 5 bases, with 13 bases between them. CDR1 and CDR2 from the germline V gene are LNHDA and SQIVND (reference sequence). The chain's CDR3 is CASSMVGQGETQYF. The DNA for the CDR3 is TGTGCCAGTAGTATGGTGGGGCAGGGGGAGACCCAGTACTTC. The full variable domain, rest sourced from reference TRBV19 and TRBJ2-5, is DGGITQSPKYLFRKEGQNVTLSCEQNLNHDAMYWYRQDPGQGLRLIYYSQIVNDFQKGDIAEGYSVSREKKESFPLTVTSAQKNPTAFYLCASSMVGQGETQYFGPGTRLLVL.

This clone qualifies as large. The rearrangement uses TRBV6-1 and TRBJ1-1; 7 bases are shared with TRBD1. Per germline, CDR1 MNHNS and CDR2 SASEGT. The CDR3 length is 14 residues. The V segment lost 6 bases and the J segment 1 base; nucleotides outside the gene matches: 5. The CDR3 protein is CASSPGQKNTEAFF. The CDR3 DNA follows: TGTGCCAGCAGCCCGGGACAGAAGAACACTGAAGCTTTCTTT.

This chain joins TRBV28 and TRBJ1-3; TRBD1 is a possible D gene (5 bases). Deletions cut 4 bases from V and 1 base from J, with 11 bases between. The CDR3 consists of 15 residues. The germline gives CDR1 MDHEN, CDR2 SYDVKM. CDR3: CASSSPGGSGNTIYF. The CDR3 nucleotides are TGTGCCAGCAGTTCCCCTGGGGGGTCTGGAAACACCATATATTTT.

The genes are TRBV20-1 and TRBJ2-1; 9 positions agree with TRBD1. Germline loops: CDR1 DFQATT, CDR2 SNEGSKA (reference sequence). CDR3 length: 11 residues. Trimming removed 1 base from V and 12 bases from J; junction bases left unmatched: 1. CDR3 loop: CSARADRGQFF. CDR3 sequence (DNA): TGCAGTGCTAGAGCGGACAGGGGGCAGTTCTTC.

The sample holds a few counts of this clone. In DNA form, the CDR3 reads TGTGCCATCAAGCAGGGGAGTGCCTACGAGCAGTACTTC. Protein sequence: CAIKQGSAYEQYF. This sequence joins TRBV10-3 and TRBJ2-7; the D gene is possibly TRBD1 (6 bases). The CDR3 extends over 13 amino acids. Germline V gives CDR1 ENHRY, CDR2 SYGVKD. V lost 7 bases and J lost 2, with 12 bases in between.